The 32 T cell receptor beta chains below all came from one sample that was sequenced in a study of blood T cell repertoires in COVID-19. Using immunoSEQ multiplex PCR, the repertoire was profiled, and TCRdb retains in-frame clones only, with some absent. The sample lists tens of thousands of clones; around 89% were seen once. Sequenced sample: peripheral blood. Source of these receptors: a human donor in a cohort sampled during active COVID-19.

The chain is built from TRBV4-2 and TRBJ2-5, with unresolved D. Germline V gene sequence: CDR1 LGHNA, CDR2 YNFKEQ. The CDR3 totals 14 residues. Deletions cut 0 bases from V and 5 bases from J, with 10 bases between. CDR3 in DNA: TGTGCCAGCAGCCAAGAGACATCCTCGGAGACCCAGTACTTC. Its translation is CASSQETSSETQYF.

The chain carries TRBV5-1 and TRBJ2-5, with 14 bases identical to TRBD2. The trim removed 0 bases at V and 1 base at J, leaving 2 bases unmatched. The CDR3 consists of 17 residues. CDR1 SGHRS and CDR2 YFSETQ come from the germline V gene. This CDR3 reads CASSLGGTSGSQETQYF. CDR3 DNA: TGCGCCAGCAGCTTGGGTGGGACTAGCGGGAGCCAAGAGACCCAGTACTTC.

V usage is TRBV7-9 and J usage is TRBJ2-7; 7 positions agree with TRBD2. Germline V CDR1 and CDR2: SEHNR, FQNEAQ (reference sequence). V gave up 0 bases and J gave up 5 bases; unmatched junction bases: 4. CDR3 length equals 14 residues. CDR3 residues: CASSLATSRDEQYF. CDR3 bases: TGTGCCAGCAGCTTAGCGACTAGCCGCGACGAGCAGTACTTC.

V is TRBV18 and J is TRBJ1-5; the match to TRBD1 covers 8 bases. Trimming cost V 4 bases and J 6 bases; bases outside gene matches: 5. The CDR3 covers 14 residues. Germline CDR1 KGHSH, CDR2 LQKENI. For the CDR3, the DNA is TGTGCCAGCTCACTGGACAGGGCAAGTCAGCCCCAGCATTTT. Its protein is CASSLDRASQPQHF.

J is TRBJ2-2 and V is TRBV3-1 (or the pseudogene TRBV3-2); TRBD2 is a possible D gene (6 bases). The CDR3 totals 14 residues. V was cut by 7 bases and J by 3 bases, with 12 bases left in between. CDR1 LGHDT and CDR2 YNNKEL come from the germline V gene (reference sequence). Here the CDR3 DNA reads TGTGCCAGCAAAAGAGGGGAGGACACCGGGGAGCTGTTTTTT. The encoded protein is CASKRGEDTGELFF.

As to this clone: The junction does not match germline at one end; this may be a read error. V and J are TRBV11-2 and TRBJ2-7; 7 nucleotides line up with TRBD2. This CDR3 is built from 14 residues. CDR1 is SGHAT and CDR2 is FQNNGV in the germline V gene. Written as DNA, the CDR3 is TGTGCCAGCAGGTTAGCTAGCGGAGGCTACGAGCAGTACTTC. Its translation is CASRLASGGYEQYF.

The chain joins TRBV5-1 to TRBJ2-3; 9 nucleotides line up with TRBD2. CDR1 and CDR2 (germline): SGHRS, YFSETQ. This CDR3 has 14 amino acids. With V trimmed by 3 bases and J by 2 bases, 1 base remained unmatched. The CDR3 here is CASSSSGVTDTQYF. CDR3 DNA: TGCGCCAGCAGCTCTAGCGGGGTCACAGATACGCAGTATTTT. Full variable domain (rest looked up from reference TRBV5-1 and TRBJ2-3): KAGVTQTPRYLIKTRGQQVTLSCSPISGHRSVSWYQQTPGQGLQFLFEYFSETQRNKGNFPGRFSGRQFSNSRSEMNVSTLELGDSALYLCASSSSGVTDTQYFGPGTRLTVL.

The chain recombines TRBV13 with TRBJ2-7, with TRBD1 matching over 8 bases. Germline CDR1 is PRHDT and CDR2 is FYEKMQ (reference sequence). The CDR3 runs to 16 residues. The trim removed 5 bases at V and 3 bases at J, leaving 12 bases unmatched. CDR3 sequence reads: CASSPRADRGNYEQYF. In DNA form, the CDR3 reads TGTGCCAGCAGCCCCCGGGCCGACAGGGGAAACTACGAGCAGTACTTC.

In nucleotides, the CDR3 is TGTGCCAGCAGCCAAATGCTAGGCCCATCAGATACGCAGTATTTT. This encodes CASSQMLGPSDTQYF. The V gene is TRBV3-1 (or the pseudogene TRBV3-2), the J gene TRBJ2-3; D unclear. The V end was cut by 2 bases, the J end by 4 bases, with 13 bases between. Per the germline V gene, CDR1 is LGHDT and CDR2 is YNNKEL (reference sequence). CDR3 length: 15 residues.

The chain links TRBV5-1 to TRBJ2-5; tentative D call: TRBD2 (6 bases). The V end lost 0 bases, the J end lost 1 base, and 10 bases lay between the germline ends. This CDR3 is 15 amino acids long. CDR1 is SGHRS and CDR2 is YFSETQ in the germline V gene. CDR3 residues: CASSLATGVQETQYF. As DNA, the CDR3 is TGCGCCAGCAGCTTGGCAACGGGGGTCCAAGAGACCCAGTACTTC.

This rearrangement joins TRBV10-3 to TRBJ1-2; 10 bases align to TRBD1. V was pared by 3 bases and J by 2 bases, with 6 bases of the junction left unmatched. This CDR3 is built from 16 residues. The germline CDR1 and CDR2 sequences are ENHRY and SYGVKD. Written as DNA, the CDR3 is TGTGCCATCAGTGACCCCGGGGGACAGGGGAACTATGGCTACACCTTC. Translation gives CAISDPGGQGNYGYTF.

The chain carries TRBV2 and TRBJ2-1; 11 positions match TRBD2. The CDR3 consists of 16 residues. J lost 7 bases, V lost 9 bases, and 14 bases had no gene match. Germline assignment: CDR1 SNHLY and CDR2 FYNNEI. The CDR3 is CAREPGTSGRGNEQFF. In nucleotides, the CDR3 is TGTGCCAGAGAACCCGGCACTAGCGGGAGAGGGAATGAGCAGTTCTTC.

The V gene is TRBV5-1, the J gene TRBJ2-2, with 14 bases aligning to TRBD2. This CDR3 is built from 17 residues. V shed 5 bases and J 4 bases; nucleotides not matched to a gene: 7. Germline V lookup: CDR1 SGHRS, CDR2 YFSETQ. In DNA, the CDR3 is TGCGCCAGCAGAATCGGGACTAGCGGGAGCGGCACCGGGGAGCTGTTTTTT. Its translation: CASRIGTSGSGTGELFF.

The CDR3 sequence is CASSSVISYEQYF. CDR3 nucleotides: TGTGCCAGCAGTTCGGTCATTTCCTACGAGCAGTACTTC. The rearrangement links TRBV6-5 to TRBJ2-7; D not resolved. Per germline, CDR1 MNHEY and CDR2 SVGAGI. The CDR3 is 13 residues long. The V end was cut by 4 bases, the J end by 1 base, with 8 bases between.

V gene TRBV5-1 combines with J gene TRBJ2-5; possibly TRBD2 for D (6 bases). The germline V gene has CDR1 SGHRS and CDR2 YFSETQ. The CDR3 runs to 15 residues. V was cut by 0 bases and J by 4 bases, with 13 bases left in between. The CDR3 protein is CASSLERTTIETQYF. The CDR3, as DNA: TGCGCCAGCAGCTTGGAAAGGACTACGATAGAGACCCAGTACTTC.

A single count supports this clone. The J gene is TRBJ2-3, the V gene TRBV19, with 10 bases matching TRBD2. CDR1 LNHDA and CDR2 SQIVND come from the germline V gene (reference sequence). J was trimmed by 3 bases and V by 1 base; bases with no gene match: 1. The CDR3 runs 15 residues. The CDR3 protein is CASSIVAGGTDTQYF. In DNA, the CDR3 is TGTGCCAGTAGTATAGTAGCGGGAGGTACAGATACGCAGTATTTT. Full variable domain (rest looked up from reference TRBV19 and TRBJ2-3): DGGITQSPKYLFRKEGQNVTLSCEQNLNHDAMYWYRQDPGQGLRLIYYSQIVNDFQKGDIAEGYSVSREKKESFPLTVTSAQKNPTAFYLCASSIVAGGTDTQYFGPGTRLTVL.

This clone came up once. This chain uses TRBV19 with TRBJ1-5, with 9 bases identical to TRBD1. This CDR3 has 15 amino acids. V lost 6 bases and J lost 7; bases outside the gene matches: 10. The germline CDR1 and CDR2 sequences are LNHDA and SQIVND (reference sequence). CDR3 coding DNA: TGTGCCAGTAGCAAGGGACAGGGAGTGGGACAGCCCCAGCATTTT. Translated: CASSKGQGVGQPQHF.

The chain joins TRBV9 to TRBJ1-6; 9 nucleotides match TRBD1. The CDR3 loop spans 14 amino acids. Germline V lookup: CDR1 SGDLS, CDR2 YYNGEE. V shed 4 bases, J shed 7 bases, and the junction held 3 bases outside the gene matches. The DNA for the CDR3 is TGTGCCAGCAGCTTCGGGACAGGGAATTCACCCCTCCACTTT. This codes for CASSFGTGNSPLHF.

This clone has only one observation. The chain combines TRBV4-1 with TRBJ2-3; 7 nucleotides align to TRBD2. The length of the CDR3 is 16 residues. Germline lookup yields CDR1 MGHRA and CDR2 YSYEKL. V lost 0 bases to trimming and J lost 4 bases; unmatched junction nucleotides: 7. The CDR3 DNA is TGCGCCAGCAGCCAAGAGAGGCGGGGGACCGCAGATACGCAGTATTTT. Translation: CASSQERRGTADTQYF.

The rearrangement joins TRBV4-1 to TRBJ2-7, with D uncertain. Germline V lookup: CDR1 MGHRA, CDR2 YSYEKL. Deletions cut 0 bases from V and 3 bases from J, with 12 bases between. The CDR3 consists of 15 residues. CDR3 sequence reads: CASSQEAARSYEQYF. For the CDR3, the DNA is TGCGCCAGCAGCCAAGAAGCCGCCCGAAGCTACGAGCAGTACTTC.

This chain joins TRBV25-1 and TRBJ1-2, with D tentatively TRBD1 (5 bases). CDR1 MGHDK and CDR2 SYGVNS come from the germline V gene. The CDR3 loop spans 13 amino acids. The V gene lost 7 bases and the J gene lost 6 bases, with 15 bases spanning the gap. The CDR3 here is CASTEGEGHGYTF. The DNA of the CDR3 is TGTGCCAGCACGGAAGGGGAGGGCCATGGCTACACCTTC.

This sequence joins TRBV5-1 and TRBJ2-7, with 10 positions matching TRBD2. Germline V gene sequence: CDR1 SGHRS, CDR2 YFSETQ. The CDR3 has 15 residues. J was trimmed by 7 bases and V by 4 bases; bases with no gene match: 11. The CDR3 DNA reads as TGCGCCAGCAGCCCCTCAGCGGGAGGGCCGCAGGAGCAGTACTTC. Its protein is CASSPSAGGPQEQYF.

This chain uses TRBV5-6 with TRBJ2-1; TRBD2 aligns across 14 bases. V dropped 3 bases and J dropped 4; count of bases not matched to a gene: 3. The CDR3 loop spans 16 amino acids. CDR1 is SGHDT, CDR2 YYEEEE, per germline. CDR3 sequence reads: CASSSWTSGRYNEQFF. The CDR3 bases are TGTGCCAGCAGCTCCTGGACTAGCGGGAGGTACAATGAGCAGTTCTTC.

V and J are TRBV3-1 (or the pseudogene TRBV3-2) and TRBJ2-7; 11 bases agree with TRBD1. Germline CDR1 LGHDT, CDR2 YNNKEL (reference sequence). Trimming at V came to 4 bases and at J to 3 bases, leaving 2 bases not matched to a gene. The CDR3 contains 14 residues. The CDR3 loop reads CASSPGTGGYEQYF. The CDR3 DNA is TGTGCCAGCAGCCCCGGGACAGGGGGCTACGAGCAGTACTTC.

The chain couples TRBV28 to TRBJ1-4, with D uncertain. Trimming left V 2 bases short and J 2 bases short, with 9 bases between. Germline V gene sequence: CDR1 MDHEN, CDR2 SYDVKM. The length of the CDR3 is 15 residues. CDR3: CASSLQGRTNEKLFF. CDR3 sequence (DNA): TGTGCCAGCAGTTTACAAGGGAGGACTAATGAAAAACTGTTTTTT. The full variable domain, completed using reference TRBV28 and TRBJ1-4, is DVKVTQSSRYLVKRTGEKVFLECVQDMDHENMFWYRQDPGLGLRLIYFSYDVKMKEKGDIPEGYSVSREKKERFSLILESASTNQTSMYLCASSLQGRTNEKLFFGSGTQLSVL.

The CDR3 nucleotides are TGTGCCAGCAGATCTAGCGGGAGAATGGCCGGGGAGCTGTTTTTT. Translated: CASRSSGRMAGELFF. The chain carries TRBV3-1 (or the pseudogene TRBV3-2) and TRBJ2-2, with 10 bases fitting TRBD2. With 6 bases clipped from V and 6 bases from J, the junction kept 7 bases outside the gene matches. The CDR3 has 15 residues. Germline V gene sequence: CDR1 LGHDT, CDR2 YNNKEL (reference sequence).

The chain joins TRBV15 to TRBJ2-7; 8 bases agree with TRBD2. CDR1 and CDR2 (germline): LNHNV, YYDKDF (reference sequence). V shed 1 base and J 4 bases; nucleotides not matched to a gene: 6. The CDR3 is 15 amino acids. This CDR3 is CATSRVASGRYEQYF. CDR3 nucleotides: TGTGCCACCAGCAGAGTGGCTAGCGGGCGATACGAGCAGTACTTC.

This clone was seen a single time. The chain uses TRBV11-2 and TRBJ1-1; perhaps TRBD1 as D (6 bases). The germline CDR1 and CDR2 sequences are SGHAT and FQNNGV. V was clipped by 11 bases and J by 1 base, with 20 bases between them. The CDR3 has 15 amino acids. CDR3 loop: CASNGGRPGNTEAFF. Here the CDR3 DNA reads TGTGCCTCCAATGGGGGCCGACCAGGGAACACTGAAGCTTTCTTT.

This rearrangement joins TRBV7-9 to TRBJ1-1; possibly TRBD1 for D (6 bases). V was trimmed by 1 base and J by 5 bases, leaving 17 bases between them. Germline lookup yields CDR1 SEHNR and CDR2 FQNEAQ (reference sequence). The CDR3 runs 16 residues. DNA for the CDR3: TGTGCCAGCAGCTTAGACCGGGGGGCAGTATTTACTGAAGCTTTCTTT. It yields the protein CASSLDRGAVFTEAFF.

The table lists this clone with a count of one. The rearrangement uses TRBV15 and TRBJ1-5; TRBD1 matches at 10 bases. The CDR3 length is 17 residues. J gave up 2 bases and V 2 bases, and 6 bases lay outside the gene matches. Germline V CDR1 and CDR2: LNHNV, YYDKDF (reference sequence). CDR3 amino acids: CATSRTDRGRRNQPQHF. The CDR3 bases are TGTGCCACCAGCAGAACCGACAGGGGGCGACGCAATCAGCCCCAGCATTTT.

V is TRBV18 and J is TRBJ2-1; TRBD2 might be the D (5 bases). V lost 5 bases and J 8 bases, leaving 22 bases between the germline ends. Germline values: CDR1 KGHSH, CDR2 LQKENI. CDR3 size: 16 residues. The CDR3 DNA reads TGTGCCAGCTCAACCCCCTGGCTAGCCGGCCCCGATGAGCAGTTCTTC. It codes for CASSTPWLAGPDEQFF.

The J gene is TRBJ2-5, the V gene TRBV6-2 or TRBV6-3; 9 nucleotides line up with TRBD2. This CDR3 spans 15 amino acids. Germline V gives CDR1 MNHEY, CDR2 SVGEGT. The V and J ends lost 4 bases and 5 bases, in that order; junction bases with no gene match: 8. CDR3 in amino acids: CASSWGSGSSETQYF. In DNA form, the CDR3 reads TGTGCCAGCAGTTGGGGTAGCGGGAGCTCGGAGACCCAGTACTTC.